Here is one TCR beta chain with its context. This record comes from a study of blood T cell repertoires in COVID-19. Study summary: Italy, Spain and the United States were the sources of the convalescent and acute COVID-19 samples. T cells, B-cell-depleted T cells, or PBMCs provided the cDNA or gDNA that served as material.

As handled by the study authors: Researchers report that nucleated cell counts were estimated from reference gene primer amplification. TCRdb keeps only in-frame clones here, not all; method: immunoSEQ multiplex PCR. For V, J and clone size, that table is used; D and trimming come from the DNA. The profile shows over 100,000 clones, about 85% of them singletons. V was trimmed by 3 bases and J by 7 bases, leaving 13 bases between them. From germline, CDR1 is SGHVS and CDR2 FQNEAQ. The CDR3 contains 15 residues. This sequence joins TRBV7-8 and TRBJ1-6; unclear D gene. The TCR comes from a man aged 40-50 years with acute or convalescent COVID-19. The specimen was peripheral blood. CDR3 coding DNA: TGTGCCAGCAGCTTCGGGAACGGGATGAATTCACCCCTCCACTTT. It encodes CASSFGNGMNSPLHF.